This TCR beta chain was observed in a study of cytomegalovirus exposure and HLA in healthy donors (dated by TCRdb to the late 2010s). As for the study more broadly: An earlier analysis of roughly 630 of the donors reported approximately 270 Gb of sequence data and around 120 million unique TCR beta sequences from approximately 180 million T cells. An early release covering approximately 600 HLA-typed donors comprised 300 to 350 gigabases of sequencing data and about 90 million unique TCR sequences. Of the roughly 400 genotyped donors, less than 85% were placed in the genetic ancestry cluster associated with self-reported Caucasian donors. The study aimed to test whether signatures of past pathogen exposure could be identified by cataloging public T cell receptors. Using immunosequencing, the study profiled T cell repertoires from about 620 subjects and related those repertoires to cytomegalovirus serostatus. Along with the roughly 610-subject first cohort, a separate validation cohort of some 130 different subjects was used. High-throughput TCR immunosequencing, statistical association of individual TCRs with disease status, and machine learning were combined to predict cytomegalovirus infection status. In a later analysis, previously published TCR beta repertoires from 550 to 750 donors were re-analyzed and high-resolution HLA genotyping was added so that TCR occurrence patterns could be studied. Rather than drawing on any new phenotypic data, the later analysis identified candidate immune exposures from TCR beta sequences and the way those sequences occurred across donors. In an earlier analysis of 550 to 700 of the donors, high-throughput TCR beta sequencing was used to judge whether each TCR beta V gene segment behaved as functional or pseudogenic. Donor age, sex, ethnicity and CMV serostatus were compiled alongside the repertoire data. Genome-wide SNP genotypes for about 65% of the 666 donors were used in a later genetic analysis, which treated that subset as a discovery cohort. Every discovery cohort repertoire had been produced on one sequencing platform. HLA typing included class I and class II loci at four-digit resolution. Typing coverage varied by locus: about 620-630 donors for A, B, C, DRB1 and DQB1; roughly 510 for DQA1; more than 600 for DPA1; fewer than 480 for DPB1. Four to six DR-DQ haplotypes were handled as single units for association and clustering, since linkage in the cohort was strong. Across around 400 genotyped donors of the cohort, an average of about 240,000 unique TCR beta nucleotide sequences per donor were sequenced, and roughly 20% of those sequences were non-productive.

In total, roughly 670 healthy bone marrow donors made up the cohort. All cohort members were sampled while nominally healthy, although unrecorded immune exposures were likely present. The donor was CMV seronegative and belonged to the group of under 400 seronegative cohort members. Every donor gave a peripheral blood sample, and the peripheral blood mononuclear cells from that sample were used for TCR beta sequencing. The Qiagen DNeasy Blood Extraction Kit was used to extract genomic DNA from the blood cell samples. Receptors were amplified or captured by the immunoSEQ multiplex PCR assay. The multiplex PCR relied on a mix of 60 forward primers for TCR Vbeta segments and 13 reverse primers for TCR Jbeta segments. A multiplex PCR assay on genomic DNA amplified the CDR3 region of rearranged TCR beta genes. Amplified TCR beta libraries were sequenced as 87-base-pair reads on the Illumina HiSeq System. In the original analysis: A later analysis tallied 75 million to 85 million unique TCR beta chains across the 650 to 750 repertoires, and some 10 million of those chains were shared by two or more donors. To remove PCR and sequencing errors, raw reads were error-corrected and collapsed into unique sequences using a nearest-neighbor algorithm that merged closely related sequences. Alignment of CDR3 sequences to IMGT reference sequences was used to assign V, D and J gene segments. For a sequence to be retained, a match of at least six nucleotides was required to both a V gene segment and a J gene segment. A rearrangement was called productive if the CDR3 had no stop codons and remained in frame with V and J, and every other rearrangement was called non-productive. Following IMGT convention, CDR3 was defined as the stretch from the second conserved V-encoded cysteine up to the conserved J-encoded phenylalanine. In an earlier analysis of around 570 of the donors, sequences lacking an unambiguous match to a single V gene segment were excluded. An earlier analysis of approximately 590 of the donors classified V segments as functional when productive rearrangements were above 56.7% and as segregating when the standard deviation between donors was above 5%. A statistical classification framework was built for diagnosing cytomegalovirus status from the catalog of TCR beta chain sequences. V and J gene assignment, in a later analysis, came from comparing TCR nucleotide sequences with IMGT/GENE-DB human TR gene sequences. The TCRdist pipeline was used in a later analysis to assign CDR3 sequences and most-parsimonious VDJ recombination scenarios. In a later analysis, each TCR beta chain was defined by its CDR3 amino acid sequence together with its V-gene family, and reads without a unique V-gene family were excluded. As a way to deal with suspected cross-contamination and a sequencing artifact, a later analysis dropped over 550 nucleotide sequences that were highly shared and had low generation probability. In a later analysis, a clonal expansion index was calculated for each public chain from normalized within-repertoire ranks of inferred template counts. In a later analysis, generation probabilities were computed with a VDJ recombination model fitted to out-of-frame rearrangements, and the resulting probabilities were checked against IGoR. In a later analysis, TCR-TCR, TCR-HLA and TCR-CMV co-occurrence was scored with hypergeometric tests, and a repertoire-size bias correction was applied to TCR pairs. To estimate false discovery rates, a later analysis permuted the HLA or CMV assignments 20 times. In a later analysis, co-occurring TCRs were grouped using DBSCAN, and TCRdist sequence similarity was added for clustering within HLA-allele-positive subsets. Repertoires with fewer than 30,000 or more than 120,000 public chains, plus five repertoires with anomalous nucleotide sharing, were excluded from co-occurrence clustering. Entries here come from immuneACCESS through TCRdb and include only in-frame sequences with V and J called. Some clones fail to appear in such tables; in the studies checked, an unresolved V gene covers under half of the shortfall, and the cause of the remainder is unknown. V, J and clone size are taken as reported in that table, and D and trimming were inferred from the DNA itself. This sample has about 190,000 clones in its table, and 81% of those were observed once. The ten largest clones represent 3.8% of the sample.

Findings and caveats that apply to the study as a whole: The classifier was reported to diagnose cytomegalovirus status with high specificity and sensitivity in both the original cohort and the validation cohort. It was suggested by the authors that the approach could potentially be generalized to other disease states and immunological phenotypes. For the cohort, immune exposure information was limited to CMV serostatus. Broadly in line with IMGT annotations, most TCR beta V segments showed up in productive rearrangements about 87% or about 30% of the time in an earlier analysis of 450 to 750 of the donors. A later genetic analysis reported fewer N-insertions in productive TCRs among donors in an Asian-associated ancestry cluster than the roughly 700-donor mean. Linkage disequilibrium might explain the correlated functional status among segregating V segments, but an unknown experimental factor could not be excluded. In a later analysis, TCR association rates were found to vary across HLA loci, with the most associated TCRs seen for DRB1 alleles and the fewest for HLA-C alleles. In vitro tests confirmed that three of the cytomegalovirus-associated TCR beta chains recognize cytomegalovirus antigens. A cluster of highly shared sequence variants was judged likely to be a technical artifact of the sequencing pipeline. When HLA alleles, especially DR and DQ, strongly co-occurred, TCR associations were difficult to assign to individual alleles. Because HLA typing was unavailable for some donors at each locus, only the typed subset was used in association tests. In a later analysis, several top co-occurrence clusters were reported to appear linked to parvovirus B19, influenza, CMV and Epstein-Barr virus. Presence/absence analyses assumed roughly uniform sequencing depth across donors, an assumption that may not hold. A later analysis found that most CMV-associated TCR beta chains appeared HLA-restricted, with HLA associations seemingly driven largely by CMV exposure. Because counts were too low, some 16 rarely observed V segments, including chromosome 9 orphons, were excluded from the earlier analysis of 587 of the donors. Across donors, most TCR sequences were observed very rarely, whereas some public TCRs were present in many individuals. Specific HLA alleles were associated with some 15,000 TCR beta sequences at a false discovery rate of 0.05 in a later analysis. This cohort had only TCR beta chains sequenced, and the lack of alpha or paired-chain data limited which features could be detected. An association between a missense DCLRE1C variant and V-gene and J-gene trimming of TCR beta chains was found in a later genetic analysis and replicated in an independent cohort. Compared with equally common non-associated chains, HLA-associated TCR beta chains in a later analysis were more clonally expanded and had lower generation probabilities. A further reported finding was that TCR beta sequences accurately predicted the HLA-A and HLA-B alleles for most subjects in the first cohort. A total of 150 to 200 TCR beta chains were listed by the study as associated with cytomegalovirus.

Concerning this clone itself: It lacks a known antigen. No much larger clone is present one base from it, and per-base qualities are unavailable.

The sequenced sample was PBMCs. The receptor was isolated from a man between 45 and 60 years old in good health and CMV-seronegative.

The CDR3 region: CASSEATLGQGRGYTF. The DNA reads as follows: TGTGCCAGCAGTGAAGCGACCTTAGGACAGGGACGGGGCTACACCTTC. This chain is built from TRBV2 and TRBJ1-2; 8 nucleotides in the junction match TRBD1. From the cysteine through the phenylalanine, the CDR3 covers 16 amino acids. Solely the CDR3 DNA is kept, with 48 bases framed from the first base. CDR1 and CDR2, looked up from the germline V gene, are SNHLY and FYNNEI. Relative to germline, V is missing 0 bases and J is missing 8 bases, with 11 bases of the junction outside any gene match.